What follows are 5 T cell receptor beta chains derived from one specimen sequenced in a study of CD8 T cells in ankylosing spondylitis. Their recognized antigens are unknown. TCRdb fed the 5' RACE reads into MiXCR, producing one record per CDR3 protein. The table records about 450,000 distinct CDR3 sequences, 20% to 30% of them present only once. Study-wide findings and caveats: It appeared that ankylosing spondylitis blood was characterized by a TCR beta motif of under ten highly homologous variants.

Material for sequencing was blood, either unsorted or a sorted T cell fraction (not recorded which). The receptors derive from a male donor with ankylosing spondylitis.

This clonotype has more than one count but fewer than ten. The V gene is TRBV20-1, the J gene TRBJ2-2; D unresolved. This CDR3 has 13 amino acids. Germline CDR1 reads DFQATT; CDR2 reads SNEGSKA (reference sequence). V was clipped by 5 bases and J by 7 bases, with 14 bases between them. The CDR3 region has the DNA TGCAGTGCTTCAACCTCAGCCGGCGGGGAGCTGTTTTTT. It yields the protein CSASTSAGGELFF.

A few counts support this clonotype. This rearrangement joins TRBV20-1 to TRBJ2-1; 7 positions agree with TRBD2. Per the germline V gene, CDR1 is DFQATT and CDR2 is SNEGSKA (reference sequence). This CDR3 is 15 amino acids long. V trimming: 1 base; J trimming: 4 bases; junction bases outside the gene matches: 7. In DNA form, the CDR3 reads TGCAGTGCTAGAGCCGAACTAGCGAGTTACAATGAGCAGTTCTTC. The encoded protein is CSARAELASYNEQFF.

This clonotype appeared a few times. This rearrangement joins TRBV11-2 to TRBJ1-5; 7 bases line up with TRBD1. Germline V gives CDR1 SGHAT, CDR2 FQNNGV. This CDR3 region has 13 residues. Trimming removed 5 bases from V and 4 bases from J; junction bases left unmatched: 2. CDR3 loop: CASSADRNQPQHF. The CDR3 nucleotides read TGTGCCAGCAGCGCGGACAGGAATCAGCCCCAGCATTTT.

V and J are TRBV5-4 and TRBJ2-1; no firm D call. The CDR3 extends over 14 amino acids. Germline CDR1 reads SGHNT; CDR2 reads YYREEE (reference sequence). Trimming removed 4 bases from V and 2 bases from J, with 10 bases in between. CDR3 region: CASSLVGPYNEQFF. In DNA, the CDR3 is TGTGCCAGCAGCCTAGTAGGACCCTACAATGAGCAGTTCTTC. The variable domain in full, with the rest retrieved from reference TRBV5-4 and TRBJ2-1, is ETGVTQSPTHLIKTRGQQVTLRCSSQSGHNTVSWYQQALGQGPQFIFQYYREEENGRGNFPPRFSGLQFPNYSSELNVNALELDDSALYLCASSLVGPYNEQFFGPGTRLTVL.

The genes are TRBV12-5 and TRBJ1-1; D is perhaps TRBD1 (5 bases). V lost 0 bases and J lost 0, with 11 bases in between. There are 16 residues in the CDR3. CDR1 is LGHNT and CDR2 is FRNRAP in the germline V gene. For the CDR3, the DNA is TGTGCTAGTGGTTTGGTACAGGCAGGTTTGAACACTGAAGCTTTCTTT. It translates to CASGLVQAGLNTEAFF.